This TCR beta chain was recorded in a study of cytomegalovirus exposure and HLA in healthy donors (dated by TCRdb to 2016 to 2017). For the study in its entirety: The 666 repertoires of the first cohort and the 110 or so validation repertoires were produced on the same platform, according to a later analysis. The study was designed to test whether signatures of past pathogen exposure could be identified by cataloging public T cell receptors. A separate validation cohort of over 95 different subjects was used in addition to the 666-subject first cohort. To predict cytomegalovirus infection status, the study brought together high-throughput TCR immunosequencing, statistical association of individual TCRs with disease status, and machine learning.

Library preparation employed the immunoSEQ multiplex PCR assay. Per the authors' processing: A statistical classification framework was developed to diagnose cytomegalovirus status using the catalog of TCR beta chain sequences. TCRdb's version of the immuneACCESS table is confined to in-frame rearrangements and falls short of the full clone set. An unresolved V gene accounts for under half of the shortfall where checked; the remainder is of unknown origin. The D gene and trimming were derived from the DNA, and the V and J assignments and clone size from that table. The sample contains 150,000 or so clones, 85% to 90% of them found a single time. The top ten clonotypes cover more than 2.5% of the sample. General study outcomes and caveats: All 120 or so repertoires were used to score co-occurrence in the validation cohort in a later analysis, because that analysis had no HLA typing for the cohort. Most TCR sequences were observed very rarely across donors, whereas some public TCRs were present in many individuals. According to the authors, the approach could potentially be generalized to other disease states and immunological phenotypes. A few of the identified cytomegalovirus-associated TCR beta chains were confirmed in vitro to be specific for cytomegalovirus antigens. The study listed 164 TCR beta chains as associated with cytomegalovirus. Of the cluster scores, roughly 95% were above 0 in a later analysis, which found that TCRs clustered in the first cohort also tended to co-occur in the approximately 130 validation repertoires. In both the original and validation cohorts, the classifier was reported to diagnose cytomegalovirus status with high specificity and sensitivity.

Donors formed part of the validation cohort, which comprised approximately 130 subjects and was distinct from the first cohort of over 500 subjects. Worth noting for this clone: It has no known antigen specificity. The record has no base qualities; no much larger clone is one base away.

The CDR3 sequence holds 14 residues, the cysteine and phenylalanine included. The only DNA kept is the CDR3, 42 bases in frame from the first base. CDR1 and CDR2 were assigned from the germline V gene (reference sequence) as SEHNR and FQNEAQ. V loses 7 bases of germline sequence and J loses 0 bases, and the interval between the two ends is 12 bases. This TCR came from a woman aged 18-29 years in good health and CMV-seropositive. The sequence joins TRBV7-9 to TRBJ1-1; the D gene lacks a confident call. The sequenced sample was PBMCs. The CDR3: CASIMSGMNTEAFF. Read as DNA, the sequence is TGTGCCAGCATCATGTCCGGGATGAACACTGAAGCTTTCTTT.